Listed below are T cell receptor beta chains from one sample, sequenced in a study of shared clonotypes between healthy human individuals. The method was immunoSEQ multiplex PCR; TCRdb's version includes in-frame clones alone and lacks a portion of them. This sample has about 680,000 clones; about 91% occur once, and the top ten carry approximately 24%. Sequencing used naive CD8+ T cells sorted from blood. The receptors were gathered from a man aged 25-40 years in good health. CDR3s include the opening cysteine and the closing phenylalanine or tryptophan. A D gene is named only where the DNA matches it firmly. Size tells how often a clone was seen (once, few, many) or the class of an expanded clone, and some rows leave it out.

v_gene	j_gene	d_gene	abundance	CDR3aa	CDR3nt
TRBV4-3	TRBJ1-4	.	.	CASSQIPGTNEKLFF	TGCGCCAGCAGCCAAATCCCGGGAACTAATGAAAAACTGTTTTTT
TRBV2	TRBJ2-2	TRBD1	few	CASSIGRGQGGELFF	TGTGCCAGCAGTATTGGCAGGGGGCAGGGAGGGGAGCTGTTTTTT
TRBV10-1	TRBJ2-3	.	.	CAPRLKTDTQYF	TGCGCCCCGCGTCTAAAGACAGATACGCAGTATTTT
TRBV5-4	TRBJ2-5	TRBD1	.	CASSRTGQETQYF	TGTGCCAGCAGCAGGACAGGCCAAGAGACCCAGTACTTC
TRBV5-1	TRBJ1-1	.	.	CASSLGGGHEAFF	TGCGCCAGCAGCTTGGGAGGTGGACATGAAGCTTTCTTT
TRBV4-3	TRBJ2-7	TRBD1	.	CASSTTTGTGSYEQYF	TGCGCCAGCAGCACCACTACCGGGACAGGGTCCTACGAGCAGTACTTC
TRBV7-2	TRBJ2-2	TRBD2	.	CASTPLAGGGTGELFF	TGTGCCAGCACCCCGCTAGCGGGAGGAGGGACCGGGGAGCTGTTTTTT
TRBV7-7	TRBJ2-2	.	.	CASSLGQGHTGELFF	TGTGCCAGCAGCTTAGGTCAGGGGCATACCGGGGAGCTGTTTTTT
TRBV6-5	TRBJ2-7	.	once	CASSLSSGYEQYF	TGTGCCAGCAGCCTAAGCAGTGGATACGAGCAGTACTTC
TRBV10-2	TRBJ1-4	TRBD1	.	CASSTDRVNEKLFF	TGCGCCAGCAGCACCGACAGGGTCAATGAAAAACTGTTTTTT
TRBV6-6	TRBJ1-1	.	.	CASSPVLGGRDTEAFF	TGTGCCAGCAGTCCCGTTTTGGGGGGGAGGGACACTGAAGCTTTCTTT
TRBV28	TRBJ1-2	.	.	CAITPSRVTKRDYNYGYTF	TGTGCCATTACGCCATCCAGGGTGACGAAGCGAGATTATAACTATGGCTACACCTTC
TRBV28	TRBJ2-1	.	.	CASSSIQGSSYNEQFF	TGTGCCAGCAGTTCAATACAGGGAAGCTCCTACAATGAGCAGTTCTTC
TRBV28	TRBJ2-7	.	.	CASSPARPYEQYF	TGTGCCAGCAGCCCCGCCCGGCCCTACGAGCAGTACTTC
TRBV4-1	TRBJ1-1	.	.	CASTPGIKVLTEAFF	TGCGCCAGCACCCCCGGGATAAAAGTACTCACTGAAGCTTTCTTT
TRBV11-2	TRBJ2-1	TRBD2	once	CASSGVAGVKYNEQFF	TGTGCCAGCAGCGGGGTAGCGGGAGTGAAGTACAATGAGCAGTTCTTC
TRBV6-5	TRBJ1-1	.	.	CASSPTPGIYTEAFF	TGTGCCAGCAGCCCCACCCCAGGGATTTACACTGAAGCTTTCTTT
TRBV4-1	TRBJ2-3	.	.	CASSPRSFFVAGTDTQYF	TGCGCCAGCAGCCCTAGATCATTCTTCGTAGCGGGCACAGATACGCAGTATTTT
TRBV6-5	TRBJ2-7	TRBD2	.	CASSYGLAGDVYEQYF	TGTGCCAGCAGTTACGGTCTAGCGGGAGATGTCTACGAGCAGTACTTC
TRBV14	TRBJ2-2	.	.	CASSHPGTGELFF	TGTGCCAGCAGCCACCCGGGGACCGGGGAGCTGTTTTTT
TRBV7-3	TRBJ2-4	.	once	CASSFREGDVAKNIQYF	TGTGCCAGCAGCTTCCGAGAGGGAGATGTAGCCAAAAACATTCAGTACTTC
TRBV7-8	TRBJ2-3	.	.	CASSFVSRTDTDTQYF	TGTGCCAGCAGCTTCGTGAGTAGAACTGACACAGATACGCAGTATTTT
TRBV5-5	TRBJ1-5	.	once	CASGEGVQPQHF	TGTGCCAGCGGGGAAGGGGTTCAGCCCCAGCATTTT
TRBV27	TRBJ2-2	.	.	CASSQDAGSTGELFF	TGTGCCAGCAGTCAGGACGCAGGCTCGACCGGGGAGCTGTTTTTT
TRBV4-3	TRBJ1-2	.	.	CASSQVWGGVGYGYTF	TGCGCCAGCAGCCAAGTTTGGGGGGGAGTTGGCTATGGCTACACCTTC
TRBV7-9	TRBJ2-7	TRBD1	.	CASSSGTGTYEQYF	TGTGCCAGCAGCTCCGGGACAGGGACCTACGAGCAGTACTTC